Described below is a single T cell receptor (beta chain) sequence and its context. What it binds is not known. The CDR3 totals 11 residues. V was shortened by 4 bases and J by 12 bases, with 10 bases between the two germline ends. CDR1 is LGHDT and CDR2 is YNNKEL in the germline V gene (reference sequence). This record comes from a study of CD4 T cells in relation to SARS-CoV-2 and coronaviruses. Study-level background: A couple of subjects were Hispanic; patients were under 10 males and a handful of females.

The assay was immunoSEQ multiplex PCR, and TCRdb's table has in-frame clones only and misses some. This table holds roughly 36,000 clones, approximately 85% found once. The study, taken as a whole, reports: Monoreactive clones expanded significantly more to SARS-CoV-2 than crossreactive clones did. The assay detects memory recall responses, not culture-primed primary responses. Samples before the pandemic and after infection were not matched within any donor.

The V gene is TRBV3-1 (or the pseudogene TRBV3-2), the J gene TRBJ2-1, with a weak D call TRBD2 (6 bases). The sequenced material came from memory CD4+ T cells from PBMCs. The clonotype originates from an adult with COVID-19. The CDR3 nucleotides read TGTGCCAGCAGCCGAGAGGGAGGGCAGTTCTTC. Translated, it gives CASSREGGQFF.